The clone carrying this TCR beta chain was observed a few times. Antigen unknown. Recent acute infections and vaccinations were absent in the healthy HIV-negative adult donors. Clones were sequenced by immunoSEQ multiplex PCR, and TCRdb holds only the in-frame ones, with some missing. The sample includes about 710,000 clones, 55% to 85% of them seen just once. This CDR3 has 15 residues. CDR1 and CDR2 (germline): SNHLY, FYNNEI. V was clipped by 4 bases and J by 4 bases, with 13 bases between them. This record comes from a study of shared clonotypes between healthy human individuals. Looking at the study overall: Per-donor plates numbered three CD4 naive, three CD4 memory, two CD8 naive and one CD8 memory.

General study results and limits: In general, naive subsets displayed greater estimated richness than memory subsets did.

The sequence was obtained from a woman in her 30s in good health. Sequenced input: memory CD4+ T cells sorted from blood. Sample subset: CD45RA-negative fraction. The chain links TRBV2 to TRBJ2-2; TRBD1 is a possible D gene (5 bases). CDR3 DNA sequence: TGTGCCAGCAGTGCCCAGGGTCTCGGCACCGGGGAGCTGTTTTTT. Translated, it gives CASSAQGLGTGELFF. Full variable domain (outside the CDR3, taken from reference TRBV2 and TRBJ2-2): EPEVTQTPSHQVTQMGQEVILRCVPISNHLYFYWYRQILGQKVEFLVSFYNNEISEKSEIFDDQFSVERPDGSNFTLKIRSTKLEDSAMYFCASSAQGLGTGELFFGEGSRLTVL.